This T cell receptor (beta chain) was sequenced during a study of shared clonotypes between healthy human individuals (TCRdb year 2020). In terms of the full investigation: The cohort comprised a couple of women and a few men aged 18 to 49 years. For each donor, three plates each were used for CD4 naive and CD4 memory, two plates were used for CD8 naive, and one plate was used for CD8 memory. To estimate repertoire size and how much clonotype sharing occurs between individuals, the study deeply sequenced the blood TCR repertoires of several healthy adults. To increase sequencing depth and limit assay-specific biases, different laboratories used diverse techniques to prepare libraries and sequence TCR repertoires. Each donor's leukapheresis produced roughly between roughly 0.85 and 10 billion PBMCs.

Sequences ENHRY (CDR1) and SYGVKD (CDR2) are obtained from the germline V gene. The trim is 6 bases for V and 3 bases for J, with a gap of 21 bases between the germline ends. The CDR3 runs 16 amino acids, cysteine and phenylalanine included. Of the read, only the CDR3 DNA is kept; its 48 bases are in frame from base 1. The donors were healthy, HIV-negative adults with no recently reported acute infections or vaccinations. All donors were Caucasian adults living in Nashville, Tennessee, USA. Magnetic negative selection was used to enrich CD4+ T cells, after which naive cells were positively selected on CD45RA and the negative fraction became the memory subset. Blood was obtained by leukapheresis, after which PBMCs were separated by Ficoll-Histopaque density gradient centrifugation and cryopreserved in liquid nitrogen vapor phase. Analytical flow cytometry was used to check the purity and quantity of each magnetically sorted T cell population. Genomic DNA was isolated from each sorted fraction and quantified by UV absorbance on a Nanodrop 2000c.

The paper as a whole reports these results and caveats: Sampling was restricted to blood, and TCR repertoires in tissue are likely to differ from TCR repertoires in blood. Larger estimated clonotype richness was generally found for naive subsets than for memory subsets. Clonotypes shared by all four sorted-subset donors showed higher generation probabilities than non-shared clonotypes. The genetic and exposure-history diversity represented was limited by the small number of donors. When a few donors were compared, the shared fraction of clonotypes was about 5% for naive CD4, less than 4% for naive CD8, 2% to 2.5% for memory CD4, and less than 0.5% for memory CD8. Pairwise subsampling indicated that sequencing depth was expected to affect the degree of clonotype sharing among donors. Rarefaction of sorted-subset datasets indicated incomplete sequencing despite the large sequencing depth.

Points on this clone: Its antigen is still unknown. Base qualities were left out, and no much larger clone turns up one base away.

Using the deep immunoSEQ assay, multiplex PCR amplified TCR CDR3 regions from genomic DNA. For each cell subset, the extracted genomic DNA was distributed evenly across all wells of several immunoSEQ 96-well plates, and each plate served as one replicate. For sorted subsets, each replicate PCR was loaded with about 200 ng genomic DNA, equivalent to approximately 27,000 T cell genomes. The purified libraries were quantified using a Qubit 3.0 fluorometer, sized with a Bioanalyzer 2100, and then quantified again using the KAPA Library Quantification kit. Each immunoSEQ 96-well plate was sequenced on its own single-read 150-cycle Illumina NextSeq 550 flow cell. The original pipeline was this. Because only junctional sequences without quality scores were contained in the immunoSEQ output, filtering matching that applied to full-length reads could not be performed. Sequences were annotated with PyIR, a Python wrapper for IgBLAST v1.9, using IMGT germline references to assign V/J genes and CDR3. Any read was removed if the V/J assignment was weak (E-value above 1e-6), the CDR3 was missing, or the read contained stop codons, out-of-frame junctions, or ambiguous translated residues. V3J clonotypes were defined as sequences sharing the same inferred V gene, J gene, and CDR3 amino acid sequence. To compute the percentage overlap between repertoires, the number of shared unique clonotypes was divided by the size of the smaller repertoire. Repertoire richness was assessed with RTK rarefaction, the Chao1 estimator, and Recon v2.1 estimates of unobserved clonotypes. Generation probabilities for all TCRbeta clonotypes obtained by the gDNA method from a few donors were computed using OLGA. The clones in this table, taken by TCRdb from immuneACCESS, are in-frame only. Not every clone is retained; where verified, under half of the shortfall comes from an unresolved V gene, and the cause of the rest is unknown. The V and J calls and clone size come from that table; D and trimming were worked out from the DNA. The sample table holds 1,500,000 or so clones, of which around 97% were seen once. 0.95% to 1.5% of the sample is taken by the ten largest.

The sample taken for sequencing was naive CD4+ T cells sorted from blood. This specimen's cell subset or site label, interpreted: CD45RA+ positively selected. The rearranged chain carries TRBV10-3 and TRBJ2-7; a tentative D call is TRBD1 (6 bases match). The sequence came from a man between 25 and 39 years old in good health. The CDR3 reads CAIRPEPPGDNYEQYF. The DNA reads TGTGCCATCAGGCCCGAGCCCCCAGGGGACAACTACGAGCAGTACTTC.